The next 15 T cell receptor beta chains were all read from a single sample in a study of vaccination and CD4 T cells after COVID-19. Sequence data for DNA of cultured CD4+ T cells were generated by the Oncomine TCR Beta short-read assay. TCRdb ran MiXCR on the PCR reads and lists one entry per CDR3 protein. The sample contains under 25,000 distinct CDR3 sequences, about 35% of which appear only once. Time point defined: late sampling 161 to 241 days after vaccination in three convalescent patients. Noted treatment: approximately 9-day PBMC culture with coronavirus spike peptide pools or control peptides (ViraFEST assay). Their antigens remain unidentified. Sequencing was performed on CD4+ T cells from blood, cultured in vitro, taken about 7 months after SARS-CoV-2 vaccination. The receptor set was obtained from a human donor who had recovered from COVID-19.

This clonotype was recorded a few times. V gene TRBV28 combines with J gene TRBJ2-7, with D possibly TRBD2 on 5 matching bases. The germline V gene has CDR1 MDHEN and CDR2 SYDVKM. Trimming removed 2 bases at V and 4 bases at J, with 9 bases between. This CDR3 comprises 13 residues. In DNA form, the CDR3 reads TGTGCCAGCAGTTTACCACTAGGGTACGAGCAGTACTTC. Protein: CASSLPLGYEQYF.

The V gene is TRBV28, the J gene TRBJ2-3; 7 positions agree with TRBD1. This CDR3 is built from 13 residues. The V segment lost 10 bases and the J segment 3 bases; nucleotides outside the gene matches: 7. Germline V CDR1 and CDR2: MDHEN, SYDVKM. The CDR3 DNA is TGTGCCACCGGACAGGAGACGACAGATACGCAGTATTTT. Its translation: CATGQETTDTQYF.

This chain connects TRBV7-8 to TRBJ2-1, with TRBD2 matching over 9 bases. The junction had 10 bases not matched to a gene; V was cut back by 0 bases and J by 10 bases. Germline CDR1 and CDR2: SGHVS and FQNEAQ. The CDR3 is made up of 16 amino acids. The CDR3 here is CASSLARLAGIKEQFF. CDR3 coding DNA: TGTGCCAGCAGCTTAGCGCGGCTAGCGGGGATTAAAGAGCAGTTCTTC.

This sequence joins TRBV20-1 and TRBJ2-1; TRBD2 aligns across 7 bases. The V and J ends lost 0 bases and 6 bases, in that order; junction bases with no gene match: 5. The CDR3 covers 14 residues. Germline CDR1 reads DFQATT; CDR2 reads SNEGSKA (reference sequence). CDR3 protein: CSARDSSGGNEQFF. The CDR3 DNA reads TGCAGTGCTAGAGATTCTAGCGGCGGCAATGAGCAGTTCTTC.

The chain employs TRBV6-1 and TRBJ2-5; D might be TRBD2 (5 bases). V lost 8 bases, J lost 7 bases, and 23 bases lay in between. CDR1 is MNHNS, CDR2 SASEGT, per germline. The CDR3 loop spans 15 amino acids. The chain's CDR3 is CASGETVGRGGTQYF. The CDR3, as DNA: TGTGCCAGCGGGGAGACGGTGGGCCGAGGAGGGACCCAGTACTTC.

This clonotype counts as medium-sized. The chain joins TRBV6-1 to TRBJ2-5, with a tentative D call TRBD2 (5 bases). Trimming cost V 1 base and J 5 bases, with 8 bases left between them. This CDR3 spans 13 amino acids. CDR1 MNHNS and CDR2 SASEGT come from the germline V gene. The CDR3 DNA is TGTGCCAGCAGTGAAGTACAGCGGGAGACCCAGTACTTC. Translation: CASSEVQRETQYF.

This chain uses TRBV12-3 or TRBV12-4 with TRBJ2-5; a weak D match, TRBD1 (5 bases). Trimming removed 3 bases from V and 9 bases from J, with 14 bases in between. This CDR3 is built from 13 residues. The CDR3 nucleotides are TGTGCCAGCAGTTTGGGTCCTCCCAGGGCCCAGTACTTC. As protein: CASSLGPPRAQYF.

The sample holds a few counts of this clonotype. The chain has TRBV20-1 and TRBJ1-2; D ambiguous. The germline CDR1 and CDR2 sequences are DFQATT and SNEGSKA (reference sequence). V gave up 0 bases and J gave up 5 bases, with 13 bases separating them. This CDR3 has 14 residues. This CDR3 is CSARELGLPYGYTF. The DNA of the CDR3 is TGCAGTGCTAGAGAGTTGGGGTTGCCGTATGGCTACACCTTC.

This clonotype occurred a few times. The V gene is TRBV29-1, the J gene TRBJ1-5; 9 bases fit TRBD1. V lost 6 bases and J lost 7; bases outside the gene matches: 7. The CDR3 has 13 amino acids. Germline V gene data show CDR1 as SQVTM and CDR2 as ANQGSEA. CDR3 nucleotides: TGCAGCGTAAAACAGGGGACAGGGCAGCCCCAGCATTTT. Translating it yields CSVKQGTGQPQHF.

The V gene is TRBV20-1, the J gene TRBJ1-1; D remains ambiguous. The ends were cut back, 5 bases at V and 0 bases at J, with 10 bases in the middle. Germline values: CDR1 DFQATT, CDR2 SNEGSKA (reference sequence). The CDR3 loop spans 13 amino acids. CDR3 sequence reads: CSAPLVLNTEAFF. CDR3 coding DNA: TGCAGTGCTCCTCTCGTGCTGAACACTGAAGCTTTCTTT.

The chain is built from TRBV15 and TRBJ2-2, with 7 bases matching TRBD2. Germline lookup yields CDR1 LNHNV and CDR2 YYDKDF (reference sequence). The CDR3 is 16 residues long. V lost 0 bases and J lost 6; bases outside the gene matches: 7. The CDR3 is CATSRDKGTISGELFF. In DNA form, the CDR3 reads TGTGCCACCAGCAGAGATAAAGGGACTATCTCCGGGGAGCTGTTTTTT. The complete variable domain, with remaining parts taken from reference TRBV15 and TRBJ2-2, reads DAMVIQNPRYQVTQFGKPVTLSCSQTLNHNVMYWYQQKSSQAPKLLFHYYDKDFNNEADTPDNFQSRRPNTSFCFLDIRSPGLGDTAMYLCATSRDKGTISGELFFGEGSRLTVL.

This clonotype was observed a handful of times. CDR3 sequence (DNA): TGTGCCACCAGCACACTCCGGACCCTACTCTTGGAGCCCCAGCATTTT. Translating gives CATSTLRTLLLEPQHF. The rearrangement joins TRBV15 to TRBJ1-5; D ambiguous. Trimming took off 4 bases at V and 8 bases at J, with 21 bases between the two ends. This CDR3 has 16 residues. Germline assignment: CDR1 LNHNV and CDR2 YYDKDF (reference sequence).

This chain uses TRBV6-5 with TRBJ2-5, with 8 positions matching TRBD1. This CDR3 contains 15 residues. Germline CDR1 is MNHEY and CDR2 is SVGAGI. The J segment lost 4 bases and the V segment lost 2 bases, leaving 6 bases of the junction unmatched. The CDR3 reads CASSYGLRGRETQYF. CDR3 in DNA: TGTGCCAGCAGTTACGGCCTCAGGGGGCGAGAGACCCAGTACTTC.

The chain carries TRBV20-1 and TRBJ2-5; no clear D gene. The CDR3 is 13 amino acids. The V and J ends lost 6 bases and 0 bases respectively, with 11 bases between them. Germline V gene data show CDR1 as DFQATT and CDR2 as SNEGSKA (reference sequence). DNA for the CDR3: TGCAGTGCCTACACCTTGTACCAAGAGACCCAGTACTTC. This encodes CSAYTLYQETQYF.

This clonotype was counted a few times. The chain couples TRBV7-2 to TRBJ2-7; no definite D call. This CDR3 is 13 amino acids long. Deletions cut 3 bases from V and 4 bases from J, with 10 bases between. The germline V gene has CDR1 SGHTA and CDR2 FQGNSA. The CDR3 DNA reads TGTGCCAGCAGCTTTAGTGGGTTTTACGAGCAGTACTTC. It yields the protein CASSFSGFYEQYF.